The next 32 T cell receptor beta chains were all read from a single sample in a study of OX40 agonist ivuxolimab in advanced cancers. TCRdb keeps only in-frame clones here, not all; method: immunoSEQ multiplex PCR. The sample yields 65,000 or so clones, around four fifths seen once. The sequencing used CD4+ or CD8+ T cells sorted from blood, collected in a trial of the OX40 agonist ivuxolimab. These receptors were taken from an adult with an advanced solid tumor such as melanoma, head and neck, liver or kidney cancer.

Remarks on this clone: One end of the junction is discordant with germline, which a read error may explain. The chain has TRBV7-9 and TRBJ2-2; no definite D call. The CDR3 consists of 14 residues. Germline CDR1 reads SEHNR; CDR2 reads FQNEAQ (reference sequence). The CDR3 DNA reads TGTGCCAGCAGCTCGCTCGCGAATACCGGGGAGCTGTTTTTT. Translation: CASSSLANTGELFF.

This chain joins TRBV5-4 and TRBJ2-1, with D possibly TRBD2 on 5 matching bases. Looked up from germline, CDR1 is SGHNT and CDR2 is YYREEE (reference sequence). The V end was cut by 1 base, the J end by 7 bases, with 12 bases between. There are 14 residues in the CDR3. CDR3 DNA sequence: TGTGCCAGCAGCTTGACAGAAAGGAGGAATGAGCAGTTCTTC. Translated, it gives CASSLTERRNEQFF.

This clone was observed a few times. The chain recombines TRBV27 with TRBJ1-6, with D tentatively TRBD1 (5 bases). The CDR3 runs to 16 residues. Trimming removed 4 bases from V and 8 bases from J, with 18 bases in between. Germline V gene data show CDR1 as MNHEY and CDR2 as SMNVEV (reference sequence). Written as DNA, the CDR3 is TGTGCCAGCAGTTCCGGGGACCCAACGGCTCATTCACCCCTCCACTTT. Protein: CASSSGDPTAHSPLHF.

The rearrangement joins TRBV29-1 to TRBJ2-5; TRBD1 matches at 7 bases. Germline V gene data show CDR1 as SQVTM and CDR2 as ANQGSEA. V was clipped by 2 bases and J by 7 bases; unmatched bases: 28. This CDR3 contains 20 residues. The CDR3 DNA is TGCAGCGTTGAACCGCCCTCTCACCATATAGGGGGCAGGGCTGTGGGGACCCAGTACTTC. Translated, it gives CSVEPPSHHIGGRAVGTQYF.

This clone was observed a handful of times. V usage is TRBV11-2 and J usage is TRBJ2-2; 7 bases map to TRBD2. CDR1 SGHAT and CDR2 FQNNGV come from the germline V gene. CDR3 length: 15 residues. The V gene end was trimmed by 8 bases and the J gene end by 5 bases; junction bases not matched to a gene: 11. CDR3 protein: CASRLVGRVTGELFF. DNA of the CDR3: TGTGCCAGCCGACTTGTGGGGAGGGTAACCGGGGAGCTGTTTTTT.

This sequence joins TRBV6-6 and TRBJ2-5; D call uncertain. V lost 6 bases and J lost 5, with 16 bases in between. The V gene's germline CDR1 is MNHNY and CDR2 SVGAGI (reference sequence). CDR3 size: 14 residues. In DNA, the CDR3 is TGTGCCAGCAGCCCCGGAAGGGTCTTGGAGACCCAGTACTTC. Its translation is CASSPGRVLETQYF.

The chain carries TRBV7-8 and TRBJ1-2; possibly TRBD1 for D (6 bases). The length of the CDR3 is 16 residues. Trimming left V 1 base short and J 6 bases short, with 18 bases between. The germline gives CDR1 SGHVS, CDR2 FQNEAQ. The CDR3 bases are TGTGCCAGCAGCTTAGGTCGCCGAGGGGGGCCAAATGGCTACACCTTC. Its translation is CASSLGRRGGPNGYTF.

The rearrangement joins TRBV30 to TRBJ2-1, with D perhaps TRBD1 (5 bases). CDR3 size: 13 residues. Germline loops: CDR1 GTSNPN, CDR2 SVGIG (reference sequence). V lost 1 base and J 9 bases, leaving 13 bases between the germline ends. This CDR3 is CAWSEDRRGEQFF. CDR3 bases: TGTGCCTGGAGTGAAGACAGAAGGGGTGAGCAGTTCTTC.

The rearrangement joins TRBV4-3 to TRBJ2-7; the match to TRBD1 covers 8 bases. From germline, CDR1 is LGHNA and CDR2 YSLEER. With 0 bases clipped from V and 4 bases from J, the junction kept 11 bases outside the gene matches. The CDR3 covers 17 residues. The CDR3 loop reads CASSQDWAGGFSYEQYF. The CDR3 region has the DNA TGCGCCAGCAGCCAAGATTGGGCAGGGGGCTTTAGTTACGAGCAGTACTTC.

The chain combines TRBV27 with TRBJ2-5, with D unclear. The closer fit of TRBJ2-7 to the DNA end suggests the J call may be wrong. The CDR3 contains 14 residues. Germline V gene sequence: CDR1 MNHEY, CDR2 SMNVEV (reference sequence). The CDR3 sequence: CASRPGQVSYEQYF. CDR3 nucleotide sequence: TGTGCCAGCAGACCGGGCCAAGTCTCCTACGAGCAGTACTTC.

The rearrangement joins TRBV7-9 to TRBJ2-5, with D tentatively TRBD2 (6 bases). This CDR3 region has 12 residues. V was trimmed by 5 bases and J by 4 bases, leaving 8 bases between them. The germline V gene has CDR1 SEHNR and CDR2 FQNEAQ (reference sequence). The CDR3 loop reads CASSRGIETQYF. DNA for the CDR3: TGTGCCAGCAGCCGCGGGATAGAGACCCAGTACTTC.

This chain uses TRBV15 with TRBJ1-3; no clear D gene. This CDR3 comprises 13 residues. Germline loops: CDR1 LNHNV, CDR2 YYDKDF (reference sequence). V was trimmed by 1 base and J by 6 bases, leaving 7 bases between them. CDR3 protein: CATSRVVQNTIYF. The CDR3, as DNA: TGTGCCACCAGCAGAGTCGTTCAAAACACCATATATTTT.

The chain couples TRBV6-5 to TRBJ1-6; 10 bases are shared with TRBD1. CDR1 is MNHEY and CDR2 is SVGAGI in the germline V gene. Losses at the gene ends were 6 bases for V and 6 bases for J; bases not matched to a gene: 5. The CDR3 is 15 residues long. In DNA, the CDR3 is TGTGCCAGCAGGATGGGACAGGGGCTTAATTCACCCCTCCACTTT. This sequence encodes CASRMGQGLNSPLHF.

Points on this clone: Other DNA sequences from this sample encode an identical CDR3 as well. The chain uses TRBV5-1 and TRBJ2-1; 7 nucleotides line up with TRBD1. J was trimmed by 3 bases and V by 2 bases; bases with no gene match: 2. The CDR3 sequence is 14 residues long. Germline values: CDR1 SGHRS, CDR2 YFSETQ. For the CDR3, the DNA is TGCGCCAGCAGCTTAGACAGGGACTACAATGAGCAGTTCTTC. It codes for CASSLDRDYNEQFF.

The CDR3 loop is CASSLVQGMGQPQHF. CDR3 coding DNA: TGTGCCAGCTCACTTGTACAGGGTATGGGTCAGCCCCAGCATTTT. V is TRBV18 and J is TRBJ1-5; TRBD1 might be the D (6 bases). The V gene lost 4 bases and the J gene lost 6 bases, with 16 bases spanning the gap. Germline CDR1 reads KGHSH; CDR2 reads LQKENI. The CDR3 totals 15 residues.

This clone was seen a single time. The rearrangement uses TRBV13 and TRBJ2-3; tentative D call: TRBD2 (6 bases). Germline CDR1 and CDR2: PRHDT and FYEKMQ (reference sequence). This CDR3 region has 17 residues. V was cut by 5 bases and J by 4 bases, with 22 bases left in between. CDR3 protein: CASSPSGWREKADTQYF. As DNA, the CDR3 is TGTGCCAGCAGCCCCTCCGGATGGAGGGAAAAGGCAGATACGCAGTATTTT.

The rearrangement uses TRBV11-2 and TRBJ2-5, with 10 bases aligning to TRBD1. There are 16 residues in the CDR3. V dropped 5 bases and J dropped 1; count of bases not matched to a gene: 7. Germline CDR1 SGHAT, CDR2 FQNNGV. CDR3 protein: CASSLRQGAFQETQYF. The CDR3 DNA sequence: TGTGCCAGCAGCCTAAGACAGGGGGCTTTCCAAGAGACCCAGTACTTC.

CDR3: CASSPLGNTGELFF. The CDR3 DNA follows: TGTGCCAGCAGCCCCCTGGGGAACACCGGGGAGCTGTTTTTT. This rearrangement joins TRBV7-3 to TRBJ2-2; D call uncertain. Germline loops: CDR1 SGHTA, CDR2 FQGTGA. The CDR3 covers 14 residues. The V gene lost 5 bases and the J gene lost 1 base, with 8 bases spanning the gap.

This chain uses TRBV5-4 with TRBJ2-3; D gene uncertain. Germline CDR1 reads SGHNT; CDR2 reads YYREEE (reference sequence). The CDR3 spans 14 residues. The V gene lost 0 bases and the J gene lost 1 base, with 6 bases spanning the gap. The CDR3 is CASSLVSGTDTQYF. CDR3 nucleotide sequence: TGTGCCAGCAGCTTGGTCAGCGGCACAGATACGCAGTATTTT.

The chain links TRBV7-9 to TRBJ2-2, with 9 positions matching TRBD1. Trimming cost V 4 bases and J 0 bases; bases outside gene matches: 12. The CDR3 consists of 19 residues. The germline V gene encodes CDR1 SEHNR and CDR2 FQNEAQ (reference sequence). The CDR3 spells CASSSQSPGQGTNTGELFF. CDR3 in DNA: TGTGCCAGCAGCTCCCAAAGCCCGGGACAGGGAACGAACACCGGGGAGCTGTTTTTT.

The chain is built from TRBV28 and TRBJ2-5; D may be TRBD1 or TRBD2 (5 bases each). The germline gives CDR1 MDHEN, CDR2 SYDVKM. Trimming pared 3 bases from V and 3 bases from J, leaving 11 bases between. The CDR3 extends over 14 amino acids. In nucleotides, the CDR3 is TGTGCCAGCAGTTTGTCCGGGGACGAAGAGACCCAGTACTTC. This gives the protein CASSLSGDEETQYF.

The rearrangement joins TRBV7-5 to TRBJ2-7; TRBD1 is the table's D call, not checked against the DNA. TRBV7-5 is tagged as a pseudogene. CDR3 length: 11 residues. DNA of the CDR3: TGTGCCAGAAGTGGCCCCTACGAGCAGTACTTC. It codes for CARSGPYEQYF.

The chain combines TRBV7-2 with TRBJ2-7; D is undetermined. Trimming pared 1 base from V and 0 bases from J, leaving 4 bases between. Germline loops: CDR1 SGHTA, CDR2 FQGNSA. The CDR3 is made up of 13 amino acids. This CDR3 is CASSLGHSYEQYF. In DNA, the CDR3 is TGTGCCAGCAGCTTAGGACACTCCTACGAGCAGTACTTC.

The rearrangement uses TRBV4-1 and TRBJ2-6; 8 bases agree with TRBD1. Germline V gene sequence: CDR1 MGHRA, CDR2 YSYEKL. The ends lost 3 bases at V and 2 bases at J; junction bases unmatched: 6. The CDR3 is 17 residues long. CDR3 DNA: TGCGCCAGCAGCCACCGGGACAGGAGAACTGGGGCCAACGTCCTGACTTTC. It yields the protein CASSHRDRRTGANVLTF.

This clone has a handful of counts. The CDR3 DNA follows: TGTGCCAGCAGCAAACGAGACAGGGACACCGGGGAGCTGTTTTTT. Encoded protein: CASSKRDRDTGELFF. The V call is TRBV21-1, the J call TRBJ2-2; the table's D call TRBD1 went unverified against the DNA. TRBV21-1 is deemed a pseudogene. The CDR3 runs to 15 residues.

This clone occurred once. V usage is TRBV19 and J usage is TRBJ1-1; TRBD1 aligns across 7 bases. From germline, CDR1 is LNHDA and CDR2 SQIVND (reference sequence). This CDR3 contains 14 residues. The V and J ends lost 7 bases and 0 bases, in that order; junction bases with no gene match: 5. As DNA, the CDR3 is TGTGCCAGTAACGACAGGGCCATGAACACTGAAGCTTTCTTT. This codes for CASNDRAMNTEAFF.

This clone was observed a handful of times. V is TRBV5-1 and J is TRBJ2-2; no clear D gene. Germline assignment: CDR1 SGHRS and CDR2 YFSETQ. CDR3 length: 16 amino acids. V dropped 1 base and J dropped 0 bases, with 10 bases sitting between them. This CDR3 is CASSLFPGANTGELFF. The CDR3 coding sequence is TGCGCCAGCAGCTTGTTCCCGGGCGCGAACACCGGGGAGCTGTTTTTT.

CDR3 in amino acids: CASTLTGSDDNEQFF. The CDR3 bases are TGTGCCAGCACCCTGACAGGGAGTGACGACAATGAGCAGTTCTTC. The chain couples TRBV27 to TRBJ2-1; 7 nucleotides agree with TRBD1. The ends lost 7 bases at V and 5 bases at J; junction bases unmatched: 11. In germline, CDR1 is MNHEY, CDR2 SMNVEV (reference sequence). The CDR3 spans 15 residues.

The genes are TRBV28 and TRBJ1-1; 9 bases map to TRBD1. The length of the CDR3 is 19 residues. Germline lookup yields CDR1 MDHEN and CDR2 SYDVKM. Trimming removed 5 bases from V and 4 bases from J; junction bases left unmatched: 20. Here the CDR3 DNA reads TGTGCCAGCAGTACGCTTATGCCCCTCTTACAGGGGGCTCTCACTGAAGCTTTCTTT. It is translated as CASSTLMPLLQGALTEAFF.

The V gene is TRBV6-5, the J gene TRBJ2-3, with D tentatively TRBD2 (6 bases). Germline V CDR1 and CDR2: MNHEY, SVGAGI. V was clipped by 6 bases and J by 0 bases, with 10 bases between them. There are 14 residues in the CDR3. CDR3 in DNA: TGTGCCAGCAGCTTGGGACTCAGCACAGATACGCAGTATTTT. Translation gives CASSLGLSTDTQYF.

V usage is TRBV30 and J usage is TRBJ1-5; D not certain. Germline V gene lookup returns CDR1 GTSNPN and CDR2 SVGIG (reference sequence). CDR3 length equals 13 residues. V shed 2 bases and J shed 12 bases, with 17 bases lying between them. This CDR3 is CAWSPSPKAGQHF. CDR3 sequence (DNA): TGTGCCTGGAGTCCCAGCCCGAAGGCAGGCCAGCATTTT.

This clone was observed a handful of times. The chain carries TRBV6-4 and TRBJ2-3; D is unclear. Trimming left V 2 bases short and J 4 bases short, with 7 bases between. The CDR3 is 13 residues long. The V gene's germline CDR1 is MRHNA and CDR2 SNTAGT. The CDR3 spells CASSDGESDTQYF. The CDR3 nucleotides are TGTGCCAGCAGTGACGGTGAATCAGATACGCAGTATTTT.